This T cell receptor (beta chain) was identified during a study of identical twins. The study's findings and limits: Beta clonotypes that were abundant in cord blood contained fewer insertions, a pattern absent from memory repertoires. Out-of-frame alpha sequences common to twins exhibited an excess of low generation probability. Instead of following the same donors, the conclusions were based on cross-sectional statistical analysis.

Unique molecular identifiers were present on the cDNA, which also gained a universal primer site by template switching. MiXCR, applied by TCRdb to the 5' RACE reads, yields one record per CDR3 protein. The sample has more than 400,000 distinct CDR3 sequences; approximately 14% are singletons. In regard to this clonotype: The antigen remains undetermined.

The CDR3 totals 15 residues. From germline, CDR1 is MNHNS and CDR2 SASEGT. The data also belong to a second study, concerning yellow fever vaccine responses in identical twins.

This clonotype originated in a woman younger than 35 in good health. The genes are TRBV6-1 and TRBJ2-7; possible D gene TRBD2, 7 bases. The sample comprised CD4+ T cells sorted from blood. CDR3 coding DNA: TGTGCCAGTAGTGAGTTCGGGGGGCCTCAATACGAGCAGTACGTC. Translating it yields CASSEFGGPQYEQYV.